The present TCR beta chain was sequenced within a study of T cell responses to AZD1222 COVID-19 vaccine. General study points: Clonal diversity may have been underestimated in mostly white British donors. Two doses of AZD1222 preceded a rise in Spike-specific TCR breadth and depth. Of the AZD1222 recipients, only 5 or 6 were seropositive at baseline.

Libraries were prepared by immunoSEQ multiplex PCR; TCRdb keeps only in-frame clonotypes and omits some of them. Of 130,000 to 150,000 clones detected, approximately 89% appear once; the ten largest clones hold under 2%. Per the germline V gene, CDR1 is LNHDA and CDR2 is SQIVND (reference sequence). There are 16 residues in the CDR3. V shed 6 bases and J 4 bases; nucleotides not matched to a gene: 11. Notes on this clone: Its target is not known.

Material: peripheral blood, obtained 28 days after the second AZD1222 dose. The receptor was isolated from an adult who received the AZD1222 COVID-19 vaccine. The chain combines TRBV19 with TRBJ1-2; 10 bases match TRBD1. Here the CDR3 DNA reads TGTGCCAGTAGACCGCTTGGACAGGGGGAAGGCTATGGCTACACCTTC. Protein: CASRPLGQGEGYGYTF.